This T cell receptor (beta chain) appears in the sequencing data of a study of T cell responses to AZD1222 COVID-19 vaccine. CDR1 and CDR2 from the germline V gene are SGDLS and YYNGEE. Between the trimmed V and J ends, which lost 3 bases and 4 bases, there was a span of 13 bases. CDR3 size: 14 residues. TCRdb keeps only in-frame clones here, not all; method: immunoSEQ multiplex PCR. The profile shows fewer than 180,000 clones, roughly nine tenths of them singletons. The chain links TRBV9 to TRBJ1-2; D uncertain. The sequence was collected from an adult who received the AZD1222 COVID-19 vaccine. Source: peripheral blood, taken 28 days after the second AZD1222 dose. CDR3 in amino acids: CASSEGPEGYGYTF. In DNA, the CDR3 is TGTGCCAGCAGCGAAGGCCCGGAGGGCTATGGCTACACCTTC.